A selection of T cell receptor beta chains follows, all from one sample in a study of beta chain features in type 1 diabetes. This table comes from immunoSEQ multiplex PCR, and its TCRdb copy is limited to in-frame clones, with some not included. Of around 56,000 clones listed, around 50% are singletons. Sequencing was done on a sample of Tregs from blood. The receptors derive from a woman between 35 and 50 years old with type 1 diabetes. The CDR3 runs from the conserved cysteine through the conserved F or W. A D gene is named only where the DNA matches it firmly. The size field is filled for only some rows; it gives once, few, many or a size class.

size | J | D | V | DNA | CDR3
once | TRBJ1-2 | . | TRBV6-1 | TGTGCCAGCTTCCAGGGGACTAACTATGGCTACACCTTC | CASFQGTNYGYTF
few | TRBJ2-2 | . | TRBV12-5 | TGTGCTAGTGGTTTGGTGGCCAGGGGCGTTCTTCCTGCGAACACCGGGGAGCTGTTTTTT | CASGLVARGVLPANTGELFF
. | TRBJ1-1 | . | TRBV7-2 | TGTGCCAGCAGCTTAAGACCAGGGAACACTGAAGCTTTCTTT | CASSLRPGNTEAFF
. | TRBJ2-5 | TRBD2 | TRBV9 | TGTGCCAGCAGCCTCGAGCGGGAGAGGTGGGAGACCCAGTACTTC | CASSLERERWETQYF
. | TRBJ2-3 | TRBD2 | TRBV14 | TGTGCCAGCAGCCAATTTAGCGGGAGAGATACGCAGTATTTT | CASSQFSGRDTQYF
. | TRBJ2-7 | TRBD2 | TRBV9 | TGTGCCAGCAGCGTAGATGAGCGGGAGACCTACGAGCAGTACTTC | CASSVDERETYEQYF
once | TRBJ1-2 | . | TRBV5-6 | TGTGCCAGCAGCTTGGGACAGCCCCTGAACTATGGCTACACCTTC | CASSLGQPLNYGYTF
. | TRBJ2-7 | TRBD1 | TRBV5-4 | TGTGCCAGCAGCCTTGCAGGGGGCAAGTACGAGCAGTACTTC | CASSLAGGKYEQYF
medium-sized | TRBJ2-5 | TRBD2 | TRBV7-9 | TGTGCCAGCAGCTCCCTTGGAGCGGGAGATCTGGAGACCCAGTACTTC | CASSSLGAGDLETQYF
. | TRBJ2-1 | . | TRBV9 | TGTGCCAGCAGCGTAGTAGGCGGGATTTCCTACAATGAGCAGTTCTTC | CASSVVGGISYNEQFF
. | TRBJ1-1 | . | TRBV19 | TGTGCCAGTAGTAAGAGATTGAACACTGAAGCTTTCTTT | CASSKRLNTEAFF
. | TRBJ2-5 | TRBD2 | TRBV18 | TGTGCCAGCTCACCGCGAAGCAGCACTAGCGTATCGCAAGAGACCCAGTACTTC | CASSPRSSTSVSQETQYF
few | TRBJ2-7 | . | TRBV25-1 | TGTGCCAGCAGTGCCGGACACACACAGTACTTC | CASSAGHTQYF
few | TRBJ2-7 | TRBD2 | TRBV27 | TGTGCCAGCAGTTTGCAAAGCGGGGGGGCCTACGAGCAGTACTTC | CASSLQSGGAYEQYF
few | TRBJ1-1 | . | TRBV6-1 | TGTGCCAGCAATATACAGGGCAGGGCTGAAGCTTTCTTT | CASNIQGRAEAFF
. | TRBJ1-1 | . | TRBV10-3 | TGTGCCATCAGTGAGGAAGGGGCCACCCGCGGAACTGAAGCTTTCTTT | CAISEEGATRGTEAFF
. | TRBJ1-4 | TRBD1 | TRBV6-1 | TGTGCCAGCACCGGAACCCAGGGGGCGATTGAAAAACTGTTTTTT | CASTGTQGAIEKLFF
. | TRBJ1-2 | . | TRBV30 | TGTGCCTGGAGCGTGGGAGGCTATGGCTACACCTTC | CAWSVGGYGYTF
once | TRBJ1-2 | . | TRBV7-9 | TGTGCCAGCAGCTTTGCCCCGGGGAATAGAAATGGCTACACCTTC | CASSFAPGNRNGYTF
. | TRBJ2-3 | TRBD2 | TRBV5-4 | TGTGCCAGCAGCTTGTGGGAGGGAACAGATACGCAGTATTTT | CASSLWEGTDTQYF